One and the same sample provided the 3 T cell receptor beta chains below, sequenced in a study of blood T cells in healthy people across ages. A second roughly 6 to 11 cycle PCR used barcoded and J-beta primers. TCRdb recomputed calls from the 5' RACE reads with MiXCR, one row per CDR3 protein. The sample lists hundreds of thousands of distinct CDR3 sequences, around 48% occurring once. Specimen: blood. The receptor set was obtained from a woman aged 60-70 years in good health.

The genes are TRBV3-1 and TRBJ2-1; D remains unclear. CDR1 and CDR2 from the germline V gene are LGHDT and YNNKEL (reference sequence). V dropped 4 bases and J dropped 0 bases, with 13 bases sitting between them. The CDR3 length is 16 residues. The CDR3 protein is CASSPDRPTSYNEQFF. For the CDR3, the DNA is TGTGCCAGCAGCCCGGATCGACCTACCTCCTACAATGAGCAGTTCTTC.

The V gene is TRBV6-6, the J gene TRBJ1-2, with D unclear. The CDR3 consists of 12 residues. Germline CDR1 is MNHNY and CDR2 is SVGAGI (reference sequence). Between the trimmed V and J ends, which lost 8 bases and 8 bases, there was a span of 15 bases. In nucleotides, the CDR3 is TGTGCCAGCTTGGTCGGCGCTAACGGCTACACCTTC. It yields the protein CASLVGANGYTF.

The sample holds a few counts of this clonotype. The chain links TRBV29-1 to TRBJ2-3, with 8 bases aligning to TRBD1. CDR3 size: 15 residues. V was pared by 4 bases and J by 3 bases, with 9 bases of the junction left unmatched. CDR1 is SQVTM, CDR2 ANQGSEA, per germline. CDR3 in DNA: TGCAGCGTTGTCACGCCGGACAGGGCAACAGATACGCAGTATTTT. This translates into CSVVTPDRATDTQYF.